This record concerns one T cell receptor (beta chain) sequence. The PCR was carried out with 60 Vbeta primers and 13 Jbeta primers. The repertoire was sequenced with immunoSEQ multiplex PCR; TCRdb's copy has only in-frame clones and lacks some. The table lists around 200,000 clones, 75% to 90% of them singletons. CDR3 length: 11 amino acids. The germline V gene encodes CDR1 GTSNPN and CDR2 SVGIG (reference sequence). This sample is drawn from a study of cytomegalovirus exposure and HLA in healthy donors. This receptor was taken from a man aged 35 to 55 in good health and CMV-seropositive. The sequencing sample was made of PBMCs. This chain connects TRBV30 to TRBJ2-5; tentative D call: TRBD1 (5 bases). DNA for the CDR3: TGTGCTCACTCAGGGCAAGAGACCCAGTACTTC. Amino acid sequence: CAHSGQETQYF.